This T cell receptor (beta chain) was observed in a study of blood T cell repertoires in COVID-19. Study at large: There were acute and convalescent COVID-19 samples, and they came from the United States, Italy and Spain. Nucleic acid was either cDNA or gDNA, and it came from T cells, B-cell-depleted T cells, or PBMCs.

Germline V gene lookup returns CDR1 ENHRY and CDR2 SYGVKD. This CDR3 comprises 14 residues. V lost 0 bases to trimming and J lost 7 bases, with 12 bases between them. The data were produced by immunoSEQ multiplex PCR, yet TCRdb's version contains in-frame clones alone and is incomplete. There are approximately 62,000 clones in the sample; 65% to 85% occur only once, and over 6% lies in the top ten. The sequence came from a woman aged 45-65 years with active or convalescent COVID-19. The chain uses TRBV10-3 and TRBJ1-2; no clear D gene. Source material: peripheral blood. Here the CDR3 DNA reads TGTGCCATCAGTGAGTCGAACTCCGGGTCTGGCTACACCTTC. Residues: CAISESNSGSGYTF.